Sequencing of this T cell receptor beta chain was carried out in a study of resident and recirculating memory T cells in vitiligo. The overall study: Each patient gave two lesional and two nonlesional epidermal shave biopsies, plus PBMCs.

No patient showed confetti depigmentation, a clinical sign of active disease. Looked up from germline, CDR1 is SGHRS and CDR2 is YFSETQ. With 4 bases clipped from V and 2 bases from J, the junction kept 5 bases outside the gene matches. CDR3 size: 14 residues. Study results and caveats: Clonality differed among vitiligo lesions, with no unique dominant clone. TCR sequences were not conserved across biopsy sites or patients.

Notes on this clone: What it recognizes is unknown.

Sequencing was performed with immunoSEQ multiplex PCR; in TCRdb, only in-frame clones are kept and a portion is missing. The sample lists 35,000 to 45,000 clones, 85% to 95% occurring once. The receptor's source is a male donor with vitiligo. The chain employs TRBV5-1 and TRBJ2-7, with 8 nucleotides matching TRBD1. Sequenced input: blood. The CDR3 DNA follows: TGCGCCAGCAGCCCCCAGGGGGCCACCTACGAGCAGTACTTC. Residues: CASSPQGATYEQYF.